The clone carrying this TCR beta chain was found many times. Its antigen is currently unknown. This record comes from a study of T cells in Graves' hyperthyroidism and ophthalmopathy. Study-wide points: Among thyroid clonotypes expanded above 0.001, most also appeared in blood. Ophthalmopathy cases were set apart from stable hyperthyroidism by a 13 V-J model.

Per the germline V gene, CDR1 is SEHNR and CDR2 is FQNEAQ (reference sequence). V lost 3 bases to trimming and J lost 1 base, with 9 bases between them. The CDR3 is 14 residues long. From RNA transcripts, TCR beta CDR3 regions were amplified. In the first-round RT-PCR of the TCR CDR3, the HTBI primer set was used. Each CDR3 protein is one row after TCRdb ran MiXCR on the multiplex PCR reads. The repertoire holds some 570,000 distinct CDR3 sequences, more than 15% seen once, with approximately 15% in the top ten. In making diagnoses, clinical symptoms, serum thyroxine and TRAb, thyroid ultrasound and orbital computed tomography were all used. Fresh 10 ml peripheral blood yielded PBMCs.

The clonotype was recovered from a woman aged 18-29 years with Graves' ophthalmopathy. This rearrangement joins TRBV7-9 to TRBJ1-2; possibly TRBD1 for D (6 bases). The sample consisted of blood. The CDR3 DNA sequence: TGTGCCAGCAGCTTTCAGGGGAATAACTATGGCTACACCTTC. This sequence encodes CASSFQGNNYGYTF.